This entry describes one T cell receptor beta chain. Its antigen is not identified. The entry originates in a study of T cells expressing NK-cell markers. Background on the study: Sorted CD3+CD56+NKG2C+, CD3+CD56+NKG2C- and CD3+CD56-NKG2C+ T cells supplied TCR beta repertoires. The study's findings and limits: The study found dominant NKG2C+ clonotypes at 1.0-7.0% of CD8+ T cells in about six donors. Whether expanded NKG2C+ T cell clones recognized HCMV stayed uncertain.

The CDR3 is 16 residues long. From germline, CDR1 is SNHLY and CDR2 FYNNEI. A 5'RACE template switching approach incorporating UMIs was used to make TCR beta cDNA. TCRdb re-called the 5' RACE reads; every CDR3 protein appears as one record, without DNA. The ten top clones account for about 60%, within a sample of about 30,000 distinct CDR3 sequences. The receptor comes from a woman aged 18-70 years in good health. The chain joins TRBV2 to TRBJ2-1; TCRdb returns TRBD1, unconfirmable since there is no DNA. Sequencing was carried out using blood T cells: a sorted CD56 or NKG2C T cell subset, CD4+ or CD8+ T cells, or bulk PBMC T cells (not recorded which). The CDR3 is CASSRGDRGVFNEQFF.